These 24 T cell receptor beta chains were sequenced from one sample in a study of T cell repertoires in cytomegalovirus infection. TCRdb processed the reads anew with MiXCR; each CDR3 protein has one entry. This table holds fewer than 950,000 distinct CDR3 sequences, around a third found once. Antigen specificity for these receptors is unknown. The sequencing used cultured CD8+ T cells from PBMCs, collected from culture after CMV antigen stimulation. The receptor set was obtained from a human donor in good health (CMV status not recorded). Some clones in this sample may be carry-over from other donors' samples.

This clonotype came up a few times. This CDR3 reads CASSFSGDDEQYF. Written as DNA, the CDR3 is TGTGCCAGCAGCTTTTCAGGGGATGACGAGCAGTACTTC. The rearrangement joins TRBV7-3 to TRBJ2-7; weak D call: TRBD1 (6 bases). There are 13 residues in the CDR3. The V gene's germline CDR1 is SGHTA and CDR2 FQGTGA. Trimming took 3 bases from V and 5 from J, leaving 11 bases between them.

This clonotype was picked up one time. The chain combines TRBV4-1 with TRBJ2-2, with 7 bases lining up with TRBD2. The CDR3 loop spans 17 amino acids. V dropped 6 bases and J dropped 6; count of bases not matched to a gene: 16. Germline values: CDR1 MGHRA, CDR2 YSYEKL. The CDR3 DNA follows: TGCGCCAGCAGTCATCCCCGGGACTACCCAAGGGCCGGGGAGCTGTTTTTT. Amino acid sequence: CASSHPRDYPRAGELFF.

This clonotype was seen more than once but under ten times. The chain uses TRBV5-6 and TRBJ2-1; D might be TRBD2 (6 bases). Per germline, CDR1 SGHDT and CDR2 YYEEEE. Trimming took off 1 base at V and 4 bases at J, with 12 bases between the two ends. CDR3 length equals 15 residues. The CDR3 spells CASSLYRGIYNEQFF. The CDR3 nucleotides are TGTGCCAGCAGCTTGTACCGGGGGATATACAATGAGCAGTTCTTC.

This clonotype has just a few counts. The rearrangement joins TRBV27 to TRBJ2-1; tentatively, D is TRBD1 (6 bases). The CDR3 runs to 16 residues. V lost 4 bases and J lost 6, with 19 bases in between. CDR1 is MNHEY and CDR2 is SMNVEV in the germline V gene (reference sequence). The DNA for the CDR3 is TGTGCCAGCAGTTCTCCCCGACAGGTTGTGGGCAATGAGCAGTTCTTC. Protein sequence: CASSSPRQVVGNEQFF.

The rearrangement uses TRBV2 and TRBJ2-7, with a weak D call TRBD2 (6 bases). Germline lookup yields CDR1 SNHLY and CDR2 FYNNEI. Trimming removed 5 bases from V and 5 bases from J, with 22 bases in between. CDR3 length equals 16 residues. The CDR3 loop reads CASSRRAGTPADEQYF. DNA of the CDR3: TGTGCCAGCAGTAGGAGGGCAGGGACGCCTGCCGACGAGCAGTACTTC.

Comment on this clonotype: The junction departs from the called germline gene at one end, perhaps through a read error. V usage is TRBV27 and J usage is TRBJ2-1; D is uncertain. The CDR3 runs 12 residues. CDR1 MNHEY and CDR2 SMNVEV come from the germline V gene (reference sequence). The CDR3 coding sequence is TGTGCCAACAGTCCTCCCCGGAAAGAGCAGTTCTTC. Translated, it gives CANSPPRKEQFF.

This chain connects TRBV6-5 to TRBJ1-5; 11 bases fit TRBD1. CDR1 MNHEY and CDR2 SVGAGI come from the germline V gene. V shed 8 bases and J 6 bases; nucleotides not matched to a gene: 6. There are 14 residues in the CDR3. The CDR3 loop reads CASAGQGASQPQHF. In DNA form, the CDR3 reads TGTGCCAGCGCTGGACAGGGGGCGAGTCAGCCCCAGCATTTT.

The rearrangement joins TRBV11-2 to TRBJ2-7; the D is unclear. The CDR3 covers 11 residues. Germline V gives CDR1 SGHAT, CDR2 FQNNGV. The ends were cut back, 3 bases at V and 6 bases at J, with 6 bases in the middle. The chain's CDR3 is CASSLGPEQYV. CDR3 nucleotide sequence: TGTGCCAGCAGCTTGGGTCCCGAGCAGTACGTC.

This clonotype has just a few counts. The chain joins TRBV19 to TRBJ2-2; 8 bases agree with TRBD2. The junction had 10 bases not matched to a gene; V was cut back by 5 bases and J by 5 bases. The CDR3 runs to 16 residues. CDR1 and CDR2 from the germline V gene are LNHDA and SQIVND (reference sequence). The CDR3 DNA sequence: TGTGCCAGTAGTTCCCCCTACGGGGGGGGGACCGGGGAGCTGTTTTTT. The encoded protein is CASSSPYGGGTGELFF.

The chain uses TRBV6-5 and TRBJ2-5; 8 bases agree with TRBD1. Germline V gene data show CDR1 as MNHEY and CDR2 as SVGAGI. The trim removed 1 base at V and 3 bases at J, leaving 4 bases unmatched. CDR3 length equals 15 residues. The CDR3: CASSYYRTGKETQYF. In DNA, the CDR3 is TGTGCCAGCAGTTACTATAGGACAGGGAAAGAGACCCAGTACTTC.

The table lists this clonotype with many counts. The chain carries TRBV20-1 and TRBJ1-1; D not certain. Germline-derived CDR1 and CDR2 are DFQATT and SNEGSKA (reference sequence). Between the trimmed V and J ends, which lost 0 bases and 0 bases, there was a span of 11 bases. The CDR3 contains 15 residues. CDR3 in amino acids: CSARDYTGVNTEAFF. The CDR3 DNA follows: TGCAGTGCTAGAGATTATACCGGGGTGAACACTGAAGCTTTCTTT.

The rearrangement uses TRBV6-8 and TRBJ2-2; D not resolved. From germline, CDR1 is MNHGY and CDR2 SAAAGT. The CDR3 sequence is 12 residues long. Trimming took 6 bases from V and 7 from J, leaving 9 bases between them. CDR3 sequence reads: CASSLSIGELFF. The CDR3, as DNA: TGTGCCAGCAGCCTAAGTATCGGGGAGCTGTTTTTT.

This clonotype was observed a few times. The V call is TRBV10-3, the J call TRBJ2-3; no definite D call. Trimming cost V 0 bases and J 6 bases, with 7 bases left between them. The V gene's germline CDR1 is ENHRY and CDR2 SYGVKD. The length of the CDR3 is 13 residues. DNA for the CDR3: TGTGCCATCAGTGAGTCGGAAAGGGATACGCAGTATTTT. It yields the protein CAISESERDTQYF.

This chain connects TRBV7-9 to TRBJ1-1; TRBD1 might be the D (6 bases). V lost 1 base to trimming and J lost 3 bases, with 12 bases between them. CDR1 SEHNR and CDR2 FQNEAQ come from the germline V gene (reference sequence). The CDR3 is 15 residues long. The CDR3 protein is CASSLDREKDTEAFF. CDR3 DNA sequence: TGTGCCAGCAGCTTAGACAGGGAGAAAGACACTGAAGCTTTCTTT.

This clonotype was found many times. The chain recombines TRBV7-6 with TRBJ1-5, with TRBD1 as a possible D gene (5 bases). The CDR3 runs to 17 residues. Per the germline V gene, CDR1 is SGHVS and CDR2 is FNYEAQ. Trimming removed 1 base at V and 4 bases at J, with 17 bases between. The CDR3 DNA sequence: TGTGCCAGCAGCTTAGATCGGATTAGGGACGGGAATCAGCCCCAGCATTTT. It is translated as CASSLDRIRDGNQPQHF.

Ten or more counts support this clonotype. The chain recombines TRBV7-9 with TRBJ1-5; TRBD1 matches at 7 bases. With 1 base clipped from V and 1 base from J, the junction kept 7 bases outside the gene matches. CDR1 and CDR2 from the germline V gene are SEHNR and FQNEAQ (reference sequence). The CDR3 has 17 residues. The CDR3 loop reads CASSLVGGIPSNQPQHF. CDR3 coding DNA: TGTGCCAGCAGCTTAGTAGGGGGCATACCGAGCAATCAGCCCCAGCATTTT.

This chain uses TRBV11-2 with TRBJ2-5; possibly TRBD2 for D (5 bases). Germline CDR1 SGHAT, CDR2 FQNNGV. V was shortened by 5 bases and J by 2 bases, with 12 bases between the two germline ends. The CDR3 consists of 14 residues. CDR3 sequence: CASSPQDSQETQYF. The CDR3 DNA sequence: TGTGCCAGCAGCCCCCAGGACTCACAAGAGACCCAGTACTTC.

This clonotype was found many times. This chain uses TRBV11-2 with TRBJ2-2; D is uncertain. Per the germline V gene, CDR1 is SGHAT and CDR2 is FQNNGV. V lost 5 bases and J lost 6, with 7 bases in between. The CDR3 covers 12 residues. The CDR3 here is CASSHSPGELFF. The CDR3 DNA follows: TGTGCCAGCAGCCACAGCCCCGGGGAGCTGTTTTTT. The full variable domain, rest sourced from reference TRBV11-2 and TRBJ2-2, is EAGVAQSPRYKIIEKRQSVAFWCNPISGHATLYWYQQILGQGPKLLIQFQNNGVVDDSQLPKDRFSAERLKGVDSTLKIQPAKLEDSAVYLCASSHSPGELFFGEGSRLTVL.

The chain is built from TRBV6-5 and TRBJ2-1, with D possibly being TRBD1 (5 bases). Deletions cut 0 bases from V and 4 bases from J, with 16 bases between. From germline, CDR1 is MNHEY and CDR2 SVGAGI. The CDR3 totals 17 residues. The CDR3 sequence is CASSYSGAPTTYNEQFF. CDR3 coding DNA: TGTGCCAGCAGTTACTCTGGGGCCCCAACGACGTACAATGAGCAGTTCTTC.

V gene TRBV5-1 combines with J gene TRBJ1-1; D possibly corresponds to TRBD1 (6 bases). Trimming shortened V by 2 bases and J by 0 bases, and 17 bases separated the two germline ends. CDR3 length: 17 residues. Germline V gives CDR1 SGHRS, CDR2 YFSETQ. CDR3 bases: TGCGCCAGCAGCTTTGGGGACAATATCTTCATGAACACTGAAGCTTTCTTT. Protein product: CASSFGDNIFMNTEAFF.

This clonotype was seen ten or more times. The J gene is TRBJ1-5, the V gene TRBV7-9, with D unclear. Germline loops: CDR1 SEHNR, CDR2 FQNEAQ (reference sequence). The germline V and J ends were trimmed by 5 bases and 6 bases, with 14 bases remaining between them. The length of the CDR3 is 14 residues. DNA for the CDR3: TGTGCCAGCAGCAAGGAAGGGTGGGGTCAGCCCCAGCATTTT. Protein product: CASSKEGWGQPQHF.

The chain employs TRBV7-4 and TRBJ2-7; TRBD1 aligns across 7 bases. Germline loops: CDR1 SGHVT, CDR2 SQSDAQ. The CDR3 spans 13 residues. The ends lost 3 bases at V and 7 bases at J; junction bases unmatched: 6. CDR3 in DNA: TGTGCCAGCAGCTTGAAGGGGGCGCGTGAGCAGTACGTC. Amino acids: CASSLKGAREQYV.

The gene calls are TRBV11-3 and TRBJ2-3, with D perhaps TRBD2 (5 bases). Between the trimmed V and J ends, which lost 5 bases and 3 bases, there was a span of 21 bases. Per germline, CDR1 SGHNT and CDR2 YENEEA. This CDR3 contains 17 residues. The CDR3 DNA reads as TGTGCCAGCAGCCCCTGGGCACTAGAACGAGAAACAGATACGCAGTATTTT. Protein sequence: CASSPWALERETDTQYF.

The CDR3 nucleotides are TGTGCCAGCAGTTTCGCCGGGGGCCCCGAAGAAAAACTGTTTTTT. Translating it yields CASSFAGGPEEKLFF. V and J are TRBV6-8 and TRBJ1-4, with D possibly TRBD1 on 6 matching bases. V was trimmed by 4 bases and J by 8 bases, leaving 17 bases between them. Germline CDR1 reads MNHGY; CDR2 reads SAAAGT. This CDR3 has 15 residues.